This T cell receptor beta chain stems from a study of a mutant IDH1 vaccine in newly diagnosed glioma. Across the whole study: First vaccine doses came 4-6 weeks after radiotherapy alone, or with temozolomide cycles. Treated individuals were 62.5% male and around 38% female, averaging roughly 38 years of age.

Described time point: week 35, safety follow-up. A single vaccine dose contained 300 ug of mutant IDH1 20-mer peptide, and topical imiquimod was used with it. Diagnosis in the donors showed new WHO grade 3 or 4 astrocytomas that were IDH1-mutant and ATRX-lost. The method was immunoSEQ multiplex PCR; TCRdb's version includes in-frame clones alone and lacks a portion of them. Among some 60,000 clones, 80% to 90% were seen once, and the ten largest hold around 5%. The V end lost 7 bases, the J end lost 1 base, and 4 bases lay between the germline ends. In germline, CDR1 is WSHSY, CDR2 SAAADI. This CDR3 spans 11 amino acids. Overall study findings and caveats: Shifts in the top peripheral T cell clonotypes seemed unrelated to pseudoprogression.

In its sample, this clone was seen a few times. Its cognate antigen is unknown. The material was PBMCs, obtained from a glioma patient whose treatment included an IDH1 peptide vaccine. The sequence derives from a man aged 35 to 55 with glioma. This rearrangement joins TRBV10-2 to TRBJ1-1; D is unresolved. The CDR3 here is CASKANTEAFF. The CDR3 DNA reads TGCGCCAGCAAGGCGAACACTGAAGCTTTCTTT.